A single sample is the source of the 25 T cell receptor beta chains below, sequenced in a study of T-cell reconstitution after alpha-beta-depleted transplantation in children (dated by TCRdb to 2015 to 2016). The treatment or condition label on this specimen signifies: allogeneic hematopoietic cell transplantation with graft depleted of TCRalphabeta T cells and CD19 B cells. Library prep was done by PCR. The reads were generated on an Illumina HiSeq 2500. TCR libraries were prepared with molecular barcoding, using unique molecular identifiers to normalize TCRbeta repertoire quantification. Using fastp trimming at Q25 and MiXCR clonotype assembly, TCRdb reanalyzed the public sequencing data and kept in-frame beta chains. Each CDR3 protein appears once, grouped with its most common genes and DNA. The sample table holds under 70,000 distinct CDR3 sequences, of which roughly 10% were seen once. Roughly 13% of the sample is taken by the ten largest.

The sequencing here drew on PBMCs, taken before TCRalphabeta/CD19-depleted stem cell transplant. The receptors were sampled from a boy aged 10-17 years with acute myeloid leukemia, due to receive a stem cell transplant.

The V gene is TRBV6-2 or TRBV6-3, the J gene TRBJ2-3; no definite D call. Trimming took off 2 bases at V and 2 bases at J, with 11 bases between the two ends. From germline, CDR1 is MNHEY and CDR2 SVGEGT. The CDR3 is made up of 15 amino acids. CDR3 in amino acids: CASSYVGSPTDTQYF. CDR3 in DNA: TGTGCCAGCAGTTACGTTGGTAGTCCCACAGATACGCAGTATTTT.

This clonotype showed up many times. The V and J genes are TRBV4-3 and TRBJ2-1, with 9 bases that match TRBD2. The CDR3 extends over 19 amino acids. V gave up 1 base and J gave up 0 bases; unmatched junction bases: 10. Germline loops: CDR1 LGHNA, CDR2 YSLEER. This CDR3 reads CASSQGGAGGASSYNEQFF. The DNA of the CDR3 is TGCGCCAGCAGCCAAGGGGGCGCGGGGGGGGCGAGCTCCTACAATGAGCAGTTCTTC.

Concerning this clonotype itself: This may be a read error: a much more frequent sequence differs by one nucleotide. This rearrangement joins TRBV5-1 to TRBJ1-2, with TRBD1 as a possible D gene (6 bases). V lost 3 bases and J lost 8, with 11 bases in between. The CDR3 is 12 amino acids. Germline V gene lookup returns CDR1 SGHRS and CDR2 YFSETQ. The CDR3 is CASSSRQEGYTF. CDR3 nucleotide sequence: TGCGCCAGCAGCTCTCGACAGGAGGGCTACACCTTC. The full variable domain, in which reference TRBV5-1 and TRBJ1-2 provide the parts outside the CDR3, is KAGVTQTPRYLIKTRGQQVTLSCSPISGHRSVSWYQQTPGQGLQFLFEYFSETQRNKGNFPGRFSGRQFSNSRSEMNVSTLELGDSALYLCASSSRQEGYTFGSGTRLTVV.

The table lists this clonotype with many counts. V usage is TRBV12-3 or TRBV12-4 and J usage is TRBJ2-5; 9 nucleotides align to TRBD2. The CDR3 is 14 amino acids. V lost 3 bases to trimming and J lost 8 bases; unmatched junction nucleotides: 7. The CDR3 sequence: CASSFLGGGATQYF. The CDR3, as DNA: TGTGCCAGCAGTTTTCTCGGCGGGGGGGCCACCCAGTACTTC.

This clonotype was detected many times. The V and J genes are TRBV20-1 and TRBJ2-2; 7 positions match TRBD2. The CDR3 totals 14 residues. V lost 3 bases and J lost 5; bases outside the gene matches: 6. Germline V gene sequence: CDR1 DFQATT, CDR2 SNEGSKA (reference sequence). The CDR3 DNA sequence: TGCAGTGCTAGCCTTAGGGGAGGGACCGGGGAGCTGTTTTTT. Residues: CSASLRGGTGELFF.

This clonotype was counted many times. The CDR3 DNA reads as TGTGCCAGCAGCAGACTAGCGAGAGGAGAGACCCAGTACTTC. Translation gives CASSRLARGETQYF. This chain connects TRBV27 to TRBJ2-5; 8 bases line up with TRBD2. The CDR3 is 14 amino acids. V was pared by 6 bases and J by 4 bases, with 7 bases of the junction left unmatched. Germline CDR1 MNHEY, CDR2 SMNVEV (reference sequence).

Many counts were recorded for this clonotype. V is TRBV12-3 or TRBV12-4 and J is TRBJ2-2; D possibly matches TRBD1 or TRBD2 (6 bases each). Trimming took off 7 bases at V and 1 base at J, with 19 bases between the two ends. The CDR3 spans 17 residues. CDR3 sequence reads: CASTSLTGAVNTGELFF. Written as DNA, the CDR3 is TGTGCCAGCACCTCCTTGACGGGGGCGGTGAACACCGGGGAGCTGTTTTTT.

In this sample, this clonotype turned up many times. This chain links TRBV4-2 with TRBJ1-3, with 10 bases aligning to TRBD1. The CDR3 is 17 amino acids. The V gene's germline CDR1 is LGHNA and CDR2 YNFKEQ. V lost 2 bases, J lost 7 bases, and 11 bases stayed unmatched. CDR3 coding DNA: TGTGCCAGCAGCCAACCCCCTTGGACAGGGGGTAGGAACACCATATATTTT. Translating gives CASSQPPWTGGRNTIYF.

This clonotype has a count of ten or more. J is TRBJ2-7 and V is TRBV20-1, with no clear D. The V gene's germline CDR1 is DFQATT and CDR2 SNEGSKA (reference sequence). Trimming cost V 3 bases and J 4 bases, with 13 bases left between them. CDR3 length: 13 amino acids. CDR3 nucleotides: TGCAGTGCTAGGTCTGGGGTAGGATACGAGCAGTACTTC. Its translation: CSARSGVGYEQYF.

Turning to this clonotype: A much larger clone lies a single base off, so this may be a read error. The V call is TRBV20-1, the J call TRBJ2-1, with 9 bases lining up with TRBD2. This CDR3 region has 17 residues. The germline V gene encodes CDR1 DFQATT and CDR2 SNEGSKA (reference sequence). The CDR3 DNA follows: TGCAGTGCTAGAGCCCGGGGCGGGGGGGGCTCCTACGATGAGCAGTTCTTC. This gives the protein CSARARGGGGSYDEQFF.

This clonotype was observed many times. The rearrangement uses TRBV20-1 and TRBJ2-5; perhaps TRBD2 as D (5 bases). The CDR3 spans 13 residues. Germline V gives CDR1 DFQATT, CDR2 SNEGSKA (reference sequence). V gave up 1 base and J gave up 4 bases, with 10 bases separating them. CDR3 coding DNA: TGCAGTGCTAGAGTCGAGGGCGCAGAGACCCAGTACTTC. It codes for CSARVEGAETQYF.

This clonotype was observed at least ten times. V usage is TRBV4-1 and J usage is TRBJ2-2, with no clear D. In germline, CDR1 is MGHRA, CDR2 YSYEKL. The ends were cut back, 0 bases at V and 5 bases at J, with 7 bases in the middle. The CDR3 extends over 14 amino acids. In DNA form, the CDR3 reads TGCGCCAGCAGCCAAGATCAGTCGACCGGGGAGCTGTTTTTT. Protein: CASSQDQSTGELFF.

This clonotype came up many times. The rearrangement joins TRBV29-1 to TRBJ2-7; weak D call: TRBD1 (6 bases). V gave up 2 bases and J gave up 9 bases, with 11 bases separating them. The CDR3 extends over 11 amino acids. Germline V lookup: CDR1 SQVTM, CDR2 ANQGSEA. The CDR3 sequence: CSVEKQGWQYF. The CDR3 bases are TGCAGCGTTGAAAAGCAGGGGTGGCAGTACTTC.

There are many counts of this clonotype. A read error may account for a junction end that differs from germline. In nucleotides, the CDR3 is TGTGCCAGCAGCTCCAAACCGGGCAGCCCAATTCCCCACTTT. Amino acids: CASSSKPGSPIPHF. The V gene is TRBV7-3, the J gene TRBJ1-1; D unresolved. The CDR3 length is 14 residues. CDR1 is SGHTA, CDR2 FQGTGA, per germline.

This clonotype has at least ten counts. DNA for the CDR3: TGTGCCAGCAGGCGTTTGGGACGCTCCTACAATGAGCAGTTCTTC. Its translation: CASRRLGRSYNEQFF. V gene TRBV11-2 combines with J gene TRBJ2-1, with D perhaps being TRBD1 or TRBD2 (5 bases each). This CDR3 has 15 amino acids. From germline, CDR1 is SGHAT and CDR2 FQNNGV. The V end lost 6 bases, the J end lost 0 bases, and 12 bases lay between the germline ends. The full variable domain, with the rest looked up from reference TRBV11-2 and TRBJ2-1, is EAGVAQSPRYKIIEKRQSVAFWCNPISGHATLYWYQQILGQGPKLLIQFQNNGVVDDSQLPKDRFSAERLKGVDSTLKIQPAKLEDSAVYLCASRRLGRSYNEQFFGPGTRLTVL.

The sample holds many counts of this clonotype. This chain joins TRBV7-3 and TRBJ2-1; 9 bases agree with TRBD2. Germline loops: CDR1 SGHTA, CDR2 FQGTGA. This CDR3 has 14 residues. J gave up 6 bases and V 5 bases, and 5 bases lay outside the gene matches. The CDR3 sequence is CASSLGLALNEQFF. Written as DNA, the CDR3 is TGTGCCAGCAGCCTCGGACTAGCGCTCAATGAGCAGTTCTTC.

This clonotype was picked up many times. This chain links TRBV9 with TRBJ2-5; D might be TRBD2 (5 bases). The V gene's germline CDR1 is SGDLS and CDR2 YYNGEE. The germline V and J ends were trimmed by 0 bases and 0 bases, with 12 bases remaining between them. CDR3 size: 16 residues. CDR3 amino acids: CASSVDGLMYQETQYF. In DNA, the CDR3 is TGTGCCAGCAGCGTAGACGGACTCATGTACCAAGAGACCCAGTACTTC.

This clonotype was counted at least ten times. The genes are TRBV20-1 and TRBJ2-1; 10 positions agree with TRBD1. This CDR3 has 17 residues. Germline lookup yields CDR1 DFQATT and CDR2 SNEGSKA (reference sequence). The V gene end was trimmed by 0 bases and the J gene end by 6 bases; junction bases not matched to a gene: 11. In DNA form, the CDR3 reads TGCAGTGCTAGAGACAGACAGGGGGCACGGCCCGGCAATGAGCAGTTCTTC. Its translation is CSARDRQGARPGNEQFF.

This clonotype has more than one count but fewer than ten. The V gene is TRBV6-5, the J gene TRBJ1-1, with unresolved D. This CDR3 is 15 amino acids long. V lost 0 bases and J 1 base, leaving 9 bases between the germline ends. Per the germline V gene, CDR1 is MNHEY and CDR2 is SVGAGI. The CDR3 nucleotides are TGTGCCAGCAGTTACTCCAGGACGGGGAACACTGAAGCTTTCTTT. It specifies CASSYSRTGNTEAFF.

In its sample, this clonotype was seen many times. As DNA, the CDR3 is TGCGCCAGCAGCTCACTAGCGAACACCGGGGAGCTGTTTTTT. Translating gives CASSSLANTGELFF. This chain connects TRBV5-1 to TRBJ2-2; possibly TRBD2 for D (5 bases). CDR1 SGHRS and CDR2 YFSETQ come from the germline V gene. This CDR3 contains 14 residues. The V end lost 3 bases, the J end lost 0 bases, and 6 bases lay between the germline ends.

This clonotype was picked up many times. This chain uses TRBV6-2 or TRBV6-3 with TRBJ2-3; D ambiguous. V dropped 8 bases and J dropped 4 bases, with 10 bases sitting between them. Per germline, CDR1 MNHEY and CDR2 SVGEGT. The CDR3 is 12 amino acids. CDR3 protein: CASRPSADTQYF. CDR3 in DNA: TGTGCCAGCCGACCCTCGGCAGATACGCAGTATTTT.

This clonotype was seen at least ten times. CDR3 nucleotides: TGCAGTGCTAGAGATGTGGCAGGGACCCAGAACACTGAAGCTTTCTTT. Translated, it gives CSARDVAGTQNTEAFF. The V gene is TRBV20-1, the J gene TRBJ1-1; the D gene is possibly TRBD1 (5 bases). Per germline, CDR1 DFQATT and CDR2 SNEGSKA (reference sequence). CDR3 length equals 16 residues. V lost 0 bases and J lost 1, with 15 bases in between.

This clonotype was observed at least ten times. One end of the junction is discordant with germline, which a read error may explain. The chain couples TRBV7-9 to TRBJ2-4; D is uncertain. The V gene's germline CDR1 is SEHNR and CDR2 FQNEAQ (reference sequence). The CDR3 consists of 12 residues. CDR3 nucleotide sequence: TGTGCCAGCACCTTAGGCCCCGGGTTTCAGTACTTC. Translation: CASTLGPGFQYF.

This clonotype came up many times. The rearrangement links TRBV12-3 or TRBV12-4 to TRBJ1-4; perhaps TRBD1 as D (6 bases). The length of the CDR3 is 18 residues. The V and J ends lost 4 bases and 0 bases respectively, with 18 bases between them. CDR3 sequence (DNA): TGTGCCAGCAGTTCCCAACACAGGGTACCCGCAACTAATGAAAAACTGTTTTTT. Protein product: CASSSQHRVPATNEKLFF.

In regard to this clonotype: Since a much larger clone is just one base distant, this may be a read error. The V gene is TRBV20-1, the J gene TRBJ2-1; 9 bases fit TRBD2. Germline V gene sequence: CDR1 DFQATT, CDR2 SNEGSKA (reference sequence). The V and J ends lost 2 bases and 8 bases, in that order; junction bases with no gene match: 7. This CDR3 has 14 residues. The CDR3 protein is CSARRTSDIDEQFF. The CDR3 DNA reads TGCAGTGCTAGACGGACTAGCGATATTGATGAGCAGTTCTTC.